One and the same sample provided the 32 T cell receptor beta chains below, sequenced in a study of blood T cell repertoires in COVID-19. Some clones are missing from TCRdb's copy, which holds only in-frame ones; the method was immunoSEQ multiplex PCR. The sample consists of 310,000 or so clones, 88% of them appearing once. Material: peripheral blood. The receptors were gathered from a woman aged 25 to 45 with COVID-19, enrolled during active disease.

The V and J genes are TRBV7-2 and TRBJ2-3, with 7 nucleotides matching TRBD2. Germline trimming cut 5 bases from V and 6 bases from J; bases unmatched to any gene: 14. The CDR3 sequence is 16 residues long. CDR1 and CDR2 (germline): SGHTA, FQGNSA. The CDR3 loop reads CASSPQKGGPGDTQYF. Written as DNA, the CDR3 is TGTGCCAGCAGCCCGCAGAAGGGAGGGCCAGGGGATACGCAGTATTTT.

This clone came up a few times. CDR3 amino acids: CASSPWTSGVYNEQFF. CDR3 DNA sequence: TGTGCCAGCAGTCCCTGGACTAGCGGGGTCTACAATGAGCAGTTCTTC. This chain uses TRBV6-6 with TRBJ2-1, with 12 bases identical to TRBD2. Per germline, CDR1 MNHNY and CDR2 SVGAGI (reference sequence). This CDR3 has 16 residues. The V gene end was trimmed by 5 bases and the J gene end by 3 bases; junction bases not matched to a gene: 5.

This chain links TRBV19 with TRBJ2-3; 7 positions match TRBD2. CDR3 length equals 14 residues. Per germline, CDR1 LNHDA and CDR2 SQIVND (reference sequence). V was clipped by 6 bases and J by 1 base; unmatched bases: 4. CDR3 in amino acids: CASRRSGGTDTQYF. CDR3 in DNA: TGTGCCAGTAGACGGAGCGGGGGCACAGATACGCAGTATTTT.

The V gene is TRBV10-2, the J gene TRBJ2-5; 10 nucleotides match TRBD2. This CDR3 spans 16 amino acids. The V and J ends lost 5 bases and 4 bases, in that order; junction bases with no gene match: 10. Germline CDR1 and CDR2: WSHSY and SAAADI. CDR3 DNA sequence: TGCGCCAGCAGTTGGGAAGCGGGAGGGCCCGGAGAGACCCAGTACTTC. Its protein product is CASSWEAGGPGETQYF.

The V call is TRBV30, the J call TRBJ1-4; D unresolved. With 6 bases removed from V and 0 bases from J, the gap between germline ends came to 5 bases. The CDR3 spans 12 residues. The germline V gene has CDR1 GTSNPN and CDR2 SVGIG (reference sequence). The CDR3 DNA sequence: TGTGCCTGTACAGCAACTAATGAAAAACTGTTTTTT. The encoded protein is CACTATNEKLFF.

The gene calls are TRBV27 and TRBJ1-4, with 7 nucleotides matching TRBD1. The CDR3 sequence is 14 residues long. Germline V gene data show CDR1 as MNHEY and CDR2 as SMNVEV (reference sequence). Trimming at V came to 6 bases and at J to 7 bases, leaving 8 bases not matched to a gene. CDR3 bases: TGTGCCAGCAGGGCGGGACAGAAAAGTGAAAAACTGTTTTTT. This gives the protein CASRAGQKSEKLFF. The variable domain in full, with the rest retrieved from reference TRBV27 and TRBJ1-4, is EAQVTQNPRYLITVTGKKLTVTCSQNMNHEYMSWYRQDPGLGLRQIYYSMNVEVTDKGDVPEGYKVSRKEKRNFPLILESPSPNQTSLYFCASRAGQKSEKLFFGSGTQLSVL.

The chain couples TRBV6-6 to TRBJ1-1; D unresolved. V dropped 2 bases and J dropped 4 bases, with 8 bases sitting between them. The CDR3 is 13 residues long. Germline values: CDR1 MNHNY, CDR2 SVGAGI (reference sequence). The CDR3 DNA sequence: TGTGCCAGCAGTTACGCTCAGGCCACTGAAGCTTTCTTT. Amino acids: CASSYAQATEAFF.

CDR3 amino acids: CATSDRTGLGYTF. CDR3 sequence (DNA): TGTGCCACCAGTGATCGGACAGGTCTCGGCTACACCTTC. V gene TRBV24-1 combines with J gene TRBJ1-2; 7 nucleotides align to TRBD1. This CDR3 has 13 amino acids. CDR1 is KGHDR, CDR2 SFDVKD, per germline. J gave up 8 bases and V 3 bases, and 5 bases lay outside the gene matches.

CDR3 region: CASSGTGGRHQPQHF. CDR3 nucleotide sequence: TGTGCCAGCAGTGGGACGGGGGGTAGGCATCAGCCCCAGCATTTT. V gene TRBV2 combines with J gene TRBJ1-5, with a possible D match to TRBD1 (5 bases). Trimming removed 4 bases at V and 5 bases at J, with 15 bases between. This CDR3 has 15 residues. Germline V gene data show CDR1 as SNHLY and CDR2 as FYNNEI. Supplemented by reference TRBV2 and TRBJ1-5, the full variable domain reads EPEVTQTPSHQVTQMGQEVILRCVPISNHLYFYWYRQILGQKVEFLVSFYNNEISEKSEIFDDQFSVERPDGSNFTLKIRSTKLEDSAMYFCASSGTGGRHQPQHFGDGTRLSIL.

The rearrangement uses TRBV15 and TRBJ1-5; D remains ambiguous. The germline V gene has CDR1 LNHNV and CDR2 YYDKDF (reference sequence). Between the trimmed V and J ends, which lost 3 bases and 7 bases, there was a span of 10 bases. This CDR3 has 13 residues. In nucleotides, the CDR3 is TGTGCCACCAGCAGGTCGAGGGCACAGCCCCAGCATTTT. This translates into CATSRSRAQPQHF.

V usage is TRBV30 and J usage is TRBJ2-7; perhaps TRBD2 as D (5 bases). The CDR3 sequence is 12 residues long. Trimming took 5 bases from V and 0 from J, leaving 8 bases between them. Germline assignment: CDR1 GTSNPN and CDR2 SVGIG (reference sequence). This CDR3 reads CAWLGSSYEQYF. CDR3 DNA: TGTGCCTGGTTGGGGAGCTCCTACGAGCAGTACTTC.

The V gene is TRBV7-9, the J gene TRBJ2-1; 10 positions match TRBD2. V shed 2 bases, J shed 0 bases, and the junction held 7 bases outside the gene matches. The V gene's germline CDR1 is SEHNR and CDR2 FQNEAQ (reference sequence). There are 18 residues in the CDR3. CDR3 coding DNA: TGTGCCAGCAGCTTACCCCGGGGACTAGCGCCCTCCTACAATGAGCAGTTCTTC. It translates to CASSLPRGLAPSYNEQFF.

The chain uses TRBV18 and TRBJ1-6; 10 nucleotides align to TRBD1. Germline CDR1 reads KGHSH; CDR2 reads LQKENI. Trimming removed 6 bases from V and 10 bases from J; junction bases left unmatched: 6. This CDR3 is built from 14 residues. CDR3 coding DNA: TGTGCCAGCTCTGGGACAGGGGACGGATCACCCCTCCACTTT. This gives the protein CASSGTGDGSPLHF.

This chain connects TRBV19 to TRBJ2-5; the match to TRBD2 covers 8 bases. V lost 3 bases to trimming and J lost 5 bases; unmatched junction nucleotides: 11. The CDR3 extends over 16 amino acids. Per the germline V gene, CDR1 is LNHDA and CDR2 is SQIVND (reference sequence). The CDR3 region is CASSILLAGQGETQYF. In DNA, the CDR3 is TGTGCCAGTAGTATTCTTCTAGCGGGCCAGGGGGAGACCCAGTACTTC. Full variable domain (missing parts from reference TRBV19 and TRBJ2-5): DGGITQSPKYLFRKEGQNVTLSCEQNLNHDAMYWYRQDPGQGLRLIYYSQIVNDFQKGDIAEGYSVSREKKESFPLTVTSAQKNPTAFYLCASSILLAGQGETQYFGPGTRLLVL.

The chain joins TRBV7-9 to TRBJ2-1, with D perhaps matching TRBD2 (5 bases). Germline CDR1 SEHNR, CDR2 FQNEAQ (reference sequence). CDR3 length equals 15 residues. Trimming pared 3 bases from V and 5 bases from J, leaving 14 bases between. CDR3 DNA sequence: TGTGCCAGCAGCTTCAGCGGCCCGAAGGACAATGAGCAGTTCTTC. This encodes CASSFSGPKDNEQFF.

The chain is built from TRBV4-3 and TRBJ1-5, with D perhaps matching TRBD1 (6 bases). Trimming took off 1 base at V and 4 bases at J, with 8 bases between the two ends. The CDR3 loop spans 14 amino acids. Germline CDR1 LGHNA, CDR2 YSLEER. The CDR3 coding sequence is TGCGCCAGCAGCCAAGGACAGGATAATCAGCCCCAGCATTTT. Translating gives CASSQGQDNQPQHF.

V and J are TRBV3-1 (or the pseudogene TRBV3-2) and TRBJ1-4; 8 nucleotides line up with TRBD1. The length of the CDR3 is 16 residues. The V gene end was trimmed by 1 base and the J gene end by 3 bases; junction bases not matched to a gene: 4. The V gene's germline CDR1 is LGHDT and CDR2 YNNKEL (reference sequence). The CDR3 nucleotides are TGTGCCAGCAGCCAAGCCGGGACAGGCCCTAATGAAAAACTGTTTTTT. Protein sequence: CASSQAGTGPNEKLFF.

Regarding this clone: Other DNA sequences in this specimen translate into the identical CDR3. The chain employs TRBV5-4 and TRBJ2-1; D unclear. CDR3 length: 16 amino acids. CDR1 and CDR2 from the germline V gene are SGHNT and YYREEE (reference sequence). V was clipped by 0 bases and J by 0 bases, with 10 bases between them. The CDR3 coding sequence is TGTGCCAGCAGCTTGGTAGGCGGAAGCTCCTACAATGAGCAGTTCTTC. It yields the protein CASSLVGGSSYNEQFF. Using reference TRBV5-4 and TRBJ2-1 for the parts outside the CDR3, the full variable domain is ETGVTQSPTHLIKTRGQQVTLRCSSQSGHNTVSWYQQALGQGPQFIFQYYREEENGRGNFPPRFSGLQFPNYSSELNVNALELDDSALYLCASSLVGGSSYNEQFFGPGTRLTVL.

V gene TRBV2 combines with J gene TRBJ1-4, with D unclear. Germline loops: CDR1 SNHLY, CDR2 FYNNEI. The CDR3 is made up of 12 amino acids. Trimming stripped 7 bases from V and 10 bases from J, with 13 bases between. The CDR3 DNA reads TGTGCCAGCACCCAAAAACTTGGAAAACTGTTTTTT. It specifies CASTQKLGKLFF.

This clone was counted a single time. The V and J genes are TRBV27 and TRBJ2-7; a possible D gene is TRBD2 (6 bases). CDR3 length: 14 residues. Deletions cut 4 bases from V and 0 bases from J, with 10 bases between. The germline gives CDR1 MNHEY, CDR2 SMNVEV (reference sequence). CDR3 DNA sequence: TGTGCCAGCAGTTATAGCGGCCTCTCCTACGAGCAGTACTTC. It translates to CASSYSGLSYEQYF.

The genes are TRBV15 and TRBJ2-7, with a possible D match to TRBD1 (6 bases). This CDR3 contains 15 residues. The germline V gene has CDR1 LNHNV and CDR2 YYDKDF (reference sequence). Between the trimmed V and J ends, which lost 0 bases and 0 bases, there was a span of 9 bases. CDR3: CATSRDQGHSYEQYF. For the CDR3, the DNA is TGTGCCACCAGCAGAGATCAGGGGCACTCCTACGAGCAGTACTTC.

This clone was seen a handful of times. The rearrangement links TRBV13 to TRBJ2-2; the D gene is possibly TRBD1 (5 bases). Per the germline V gene, CDR1 is PRHDT and CDR2 is FYEKMQ (reference sequence). The ends were cut back, 5 bases at V and 4 bases at J, with 17 bases in the middle. CDR3 length: 16 amino acids. In DNA, the CDR3 is TGTGCCAGCAGCCCCAGGGATGGTGGGGCCACCGGGGAGCTGTTTTTT. It specifies CASSPRDGGATGELFF.

The chain employs TRBV7-3 and TRBJ2-1; 9 positions agree with TRBD2. The J segment lost 3 bases and the V segment lost 2 bases, leaving 11 bases of the junction unmatched. Germline V lookup: CDR1 SGHTA, CDR2 FQGTGA. This CDR3 has 18 amino acids. CDR3 in amino acids: CASSLSGTSPRVYNEQFF. DNA for the CDR3: TGTGCCAGCAGCTTATCCGGGACTAGCCCTCGGGTCTACAATGAGCAGTTCTTC. Complete variable domain (other parts from reference TRBV7-3 and TRBJ2-1): GAGVSQTPSNKVTEKGKYVELRCDPISGHTALYWYRQSLGQGPEFLIYFQGTGAADDSGLPNDRFFAVRPEGSVSTLKIQRTERGDSAVYLCASSLSGTSPRVYNEQFFGPGTRLTVL.

This sequence joins TRBV9 and TRBJ2-1, with a weak D call TRBD1 (5 bases). The CDR3 spans 15 residues. Germline CDR1 SGDLS, CDR2 YYNGEE. The V gene lost 0 bases and the J gene lost 0 bases, with 7 bases spanning the gap. The CDR3 reads CASSVVQGSYNEQFF. The CDR3 DNA follows: TGTGCCAGCAGCGTAGTTCAGGGCTCCTACAATGAGCAGTTCTTC.

The chain recombines TRBV5-4 with TRBJ1-4; D possibly corresponds to TRBD1 (6 bases). This CDR3 region has 12 residues. Germline-derived CDR1 and CDR2 are SGHNT and YYREEE (reference sequence). V was cut by 2 bases and J by 12 bases, with 11 bases left in between. The CDR3 loop reads CASSFSGGELFF. CDR3 DNA sequence: TGTGCCAGCAGCTTCAGTGGGGGCGAACTGTTTTTT.

In this sample, this clone turned up once. The chain employs TRBV6-1 and TRBJ1-2; D is perhaps TRBD1 (6 bases). The CDR3 length is 14 residues. Germline CDR1 and CDR2: MNHNS and SASEGT. V gave up 3 bases and J gave up 4 bases, with 12 bases separating them. As DNA, the CDR3 is TGTGCCAGCAGTGAGTTACAGGGCGGCTATGGCTACACCTTC. This codes for CASSELQGGYGYTF.

The chain joins TRBV7-8 to TRBJ2-3, with D possibly matching TRBD2 (5 bases). With 5 bases removed from V and 0 bases from J, the gap between germline ends came to 9 bases. Looked up from germline, CDR1 is SGHVS and CDR2 is FQNEAQ. This CDR3 spans 14 amino acids. CDR3 nucleotides: TGTGCCAGCAGCCATAGCGTTAGCACAGATACGCAGTATTTT. As protein: CASSHSVSTDTQYF.

This chain connects TRBV5-5 to TRBJ1-3, with D unclear. This CDR3 spans 14 amino acids. Germline values: CDR1 SGHKS, CDR2 YYEKEE (reference sequence). The germline V and J ends were trimmed by 1 base and 0 bases, with 5 bases remaining between them. CDR3 nucleotides: TGTGCCAGCAGCTTGTACACCTCTGGAAACACCATATATTTT. The encoded protein is CASSLYTSGNTIYF.

The chain uses TRBV6-5 and TRBJ2-2; D is perhaps TRBD1 (7 bases). Germline CDR1 and CDR2: MNHEY and SVGAGI. V dropped 7 bases and J dropped 5 bases, with 17 bases sitting between them. The CDR3 spans 15 residues. This CDR3 is CASMGGDRGTGELFF. DNA of the CDR3: TGTGCCAGCATGGGCGGGGACAGAGGGACCGGGGAGCTGTTTTTT.

With respect to this clone: The sample holds other DNA sequences that translate to the same CDR3. V and J are TRBV2 and TRBJ2-3; 11 bases agree with TRBD2. V dropped 4 bases and J dropped 3; count of bases not matched to a gene: 0. Germline V lookup: CDR1 SNHLY, CDR2 FYNNEI. There are 14 residues in the CDR3. The CDR3: CASSGLAGTDTQYF. CDR3 DNA sequence: TGTGCCAGCAGTGGACTAGCGGGGACAGATACGCAGTATTTT.

This chain links TRBV30 with TRBJ1-1; D is unresolved. This CDR3 comprises 13 residues. With 2 bases removed from V and 1 base from J, the gap between germline ends came to 8 bases. Germline V lookup: CDR1 GTSNPN, CDR2 SVGIG (reference sequence). CDR3 in DNA: TGTGCCTGGAGTACGAGTGGGAACACTGAAGCTTTCTTT. It encodes CAWSTSGNTEAFF. The full variable domain, with the rest looked up from reference TRBV30 and TRBJ1-1, is SQTIHQWPATLVQPVGSPLSLECTVEGTSNPNLYWYRQAAGRGLQLLFYSVGIGQISSEVPQNLSASRPQDRQFILSSKKLLLSDSGFYLCAWSTSGNTEAFFGQGTRLTVV.

Here the CDR3 reads CASSYDRLYGYTF. CDR3 DNA sequence: TGTGCCAGCAGTTACGACAGACTTTATGGCTACACCTTC. The V call is TRBV6-2 or TRBV6-3, the J call TRBJ1-2, with D maybe TRBD1 (5 bases). The CDR3 is 13 amino acids. V was shortened by 2 bases and J by 5 bases, with 9 bases between the two germline ends. Germline-derived CDR1 and CDR2 are MNHEY and SVGEGT.